Below, 11 T cell receptor beta chains from the same sample are listed, as sequenced in a study of radiation and T cells in renal cell carcinoma. Sequencing used immunoSEQ multiplex PCR; TCRdb keeps in-frame clones, though not all of them. The data show around 130,000 clones, approximately 75% seen once. Time point of the sample: blood 2 weeks post-SBRT. Sample treatment: 15 Gy SBRT to primary tumor, nephrectomy 4 weeks later. The sequencing here drew on blood, taken from a patient whose treatment included radiotherapy and nephrectomy. The receptor set was obtained from an older woman with renal cell carcinoma.

CDR3 sequence: CASSEVTGGDGKPLHF. The DNA for the CDR3 is TGTGCCAGCAGTGAAGTGACAGGGGGCGACGGAAAACCCCTCCACTTT. The chain combines TRBV6-1 with TRBJ1-6, with 10 bases lining up with TRBD1. CDR3 length equals 16 residues. V was clipped by 1 base and J by 12 bases; unmatched bases: 9. The germline V gene encodes CDR1 MNHNS and CDR2 SASEGT.

V and J are TRBV6-5 and TRBJ1-1; D perhaps matches TRBD1 (5 bases). CDR3 length equals 14 residues. With 2 bases removed from V and 1 base from J, the gap between germline ends came to 8 bases. CDR1 and CDR2 (germline): MNHEY, SVGAGI. CDR3 sequence: CASSYRGENTEAFF. DNA for the CDR3: TGTGCCAGCAGTTACCGAGGGGAGAACACTGAAGCTTTCTTT.

V usage is TRBV29-1 and J usage is TRBJ2-1, with 10 bases lining up with TRBD1. Germline V CDR1 and CDR2: SQVTM, ANQGSEA. This CDR3 has 12 amino acids. The CDR3 DNA follows: TGCAGTGGACAGGGGGGAATCTATGAGCAGTTCTTC. Protein: CSGQGGIYEQFF.

The rearrangement links TRBV6-5 to TRBJ1-1, with D unclear. Trimming took 10 bases from V and 0 from J, leaving 12 bases between them. The CDR3 has 13 amino acids. Per the germline V gene, CDR1 is MNHEY and CDR2 is SVGAGI. In DNA form, the CDR3 reads TGTGCCATCAGCTTACAGTTGAACACTGAAGCTTTCTTT. It specifies CAISLQLNTEAFF.

The gene calls are TRBV5-4 and TRBJ2-5; 7 bases align to TRBD2. In germline, CDR1 is SGHNT, CDR2 YYREEE (reference sequence). V was pared by 5 bases and J by 1 base, with 5 bases of the junction left unmatched. This CDR3 spans 14 amino acids. The CDR3 protein is CASRDTGGQETQYF. In DNA, the CDR3 is TGTGCCAGCAGGGATACGGGGGGCCAAGAGACCCAGTACTTC.

The chain joins TRBV9 to TRBJ1-1; D is uncertain. V gave up 0 bases and J gave up 5 bases, with 11 bases separating them. The CDR3 is made up of 14 amino acids. The germline V gene has CDR1 SGDLS and CDR2 YYNGEE. The CDR3 region is CASSVEVGMTEAFF. The CDR3 nucleotides read TGTGCCAGCAGCGTAGAGGTAGGGATGACTGAAGCTTTCTTT.

The chain employs TRBV19 and TRBJ2-3; 9 bases align to TRBD1. The CDR3 is 13 amino acids. Germline V gene lookup returns CDR1 LNHDA and CDR2 SQIVND (reference sequence). V lost 4 bases to trimming and J lost 5 bases; unmatched junction nucleotides: 1. The CDR3 sequence: CASSTTGGDTQYF. In DNA, the CDR3 is TGTGCCAGTAGTACGACAGGGGGAGATACGCAGTATTTT.

The chain combines TRBV7-9 with TRBJ2-2; no reliable D call. Between the trimmed V and J ends, which lost 2 bases and 0 bases, there was a span of 10 bases. This CDR3 comprises 16 residues. Germline CDR1 SEHNR, CDR2 FQNEAQ (reference sequence). The CDR3 region is CASSLNSITNTGELFF. CDR3 nucleotide sequence: TGTGCCAGCAGCTTAAACTCCATTACGAACACCGGGGAGCTGTTTTTT. Combining the CDR3 with reference TRBV7-9 and TRBJ2-2 gives the whole variable domain DTGVSQNPRHKITKRGQNVTFRCDPISEHNRLYWYRQTLGQGPEFLTYFQNEAQLEKSRLLSDRFSAERPKGSFSTLEIQRTEQGDSAMYLCASSLNSITNTGELFFGEGSRLTVL.

The rearrangement links TRBV27 to TRBJ2-3; D gene uncertain. The germline gives CDR1 MNHEY, CDR2 SMNVEV (reference sequence). CDR3 length: 14 amino acids. V was pared by 0 bases and J by 0 bases, with 4 bases between. The DNA of the CDR3 is TGTGCCAGCAGTTTATCTTTTAGCACAGATACGCAGTATTTT. Protein: CASSLSFSTDTQYF.

This clone has a single count. The chain is built from TRBV5-5 and TRBJ2-5, with D hard to call. This CDR3 region has 10 residues. Deletions cut 2 bases from V and 7 bases from J, with 3 bases between. Germline V lookup: CDR1 SGHKS, CDR2 YYEKEE (reference sequence). The CDR3 protein is CASSFGTQYF. The CDR3 coding sequence is TGTGCCAGCAGCTTTGGGACCCAGTACTTC.

The chain uses TRBV13 and TRBJ2-1; 8 bases line up with TRBD2. The length of the CDR3 is 14 residues. Germline V gene sequence: CDR1 PRHDT, CDR2 FYEKMQ (reference sequence). With V trimmed by 1 base and J by 4 bases, 0 bases remained unmatched. The CDR3 reads CASSLAGGYNEQFF. CDR3 nucleotides: TGTGCCAGCAGCTTAGCGGGGGGGTACAATGAGCAGTTCTTC.